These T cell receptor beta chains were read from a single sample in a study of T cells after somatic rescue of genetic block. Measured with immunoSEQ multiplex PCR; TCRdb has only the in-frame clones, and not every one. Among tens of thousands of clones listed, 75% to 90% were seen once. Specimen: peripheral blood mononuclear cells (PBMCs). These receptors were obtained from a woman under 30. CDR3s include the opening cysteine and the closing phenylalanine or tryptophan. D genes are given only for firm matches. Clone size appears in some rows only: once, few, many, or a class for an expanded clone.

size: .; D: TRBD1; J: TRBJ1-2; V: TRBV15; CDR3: CATSRDRGTGNYGYTF; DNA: TGTGCCACCAGCAGAGATCGGGGGACAGGGAACTATGGCTACACCTTC
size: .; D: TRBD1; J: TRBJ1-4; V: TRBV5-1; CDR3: CASSVSGTGVEKLFF; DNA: TGCGCCAGCAGCGTTTCCGGGACAGGGGTCGAAAAACTGTTTTTT
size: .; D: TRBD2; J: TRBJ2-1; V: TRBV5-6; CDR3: CASSLPSLAGEQFF; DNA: TGTGCCAGCAGCCTCCCGTCACTAGCGGGGGAGCAGTTCTTC
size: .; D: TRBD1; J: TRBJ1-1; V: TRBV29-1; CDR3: CSVELRQGNTEAFF; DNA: TGCAGCGTTGAACTTCGACAGGGGAACACTGAAGCTTTCTTT
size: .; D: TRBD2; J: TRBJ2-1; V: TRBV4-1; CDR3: CASSQVRLAGGREQFF; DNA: TGCGCCAGCAGCCAAGTTCGCCTAGCGGGAGGGAGAGAGCAGTTCTTC
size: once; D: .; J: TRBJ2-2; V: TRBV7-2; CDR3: CASSRDGTGELFF; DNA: TGTGCCAGCAGCCGAGATGGCACCGGGGAGCTGTTTTTT
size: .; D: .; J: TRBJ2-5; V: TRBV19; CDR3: CASSIVLGETQYF; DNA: TGTGCCAGTAGTATAGTCCTGGGAGAGACCCAGTACTTC
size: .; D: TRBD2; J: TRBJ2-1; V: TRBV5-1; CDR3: CASSDLNSPSGDYNEQFF; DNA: TGCGCCAGCAGCGACCTAAATTCTCCTAGCGGGGATTACAATGAGCAGTTCTTC
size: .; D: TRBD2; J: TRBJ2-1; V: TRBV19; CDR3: CASSIAETSQFF; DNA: TGTGCCAGTAGTATAGCTGAGACTAGCCAGTTCTTC
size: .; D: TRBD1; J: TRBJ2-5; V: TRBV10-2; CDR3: CASSNRDRGGETQYF; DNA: TGCGCCAGCAGTAACCGGGACAGGGGAGGGGAGACCCAGTACTTC
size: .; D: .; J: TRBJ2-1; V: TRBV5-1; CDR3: CASWAPTRNNEQFF; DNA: TGCGCCAGCTGGGCGCCCACGCGAAACAATGAGCAGTTCTTC
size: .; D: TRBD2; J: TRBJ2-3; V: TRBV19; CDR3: CASSIEGLAGRTDTQYF; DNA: TGTGCCAGTAGTATCGAGGGACTAGCGGGACGCACAGATACGCAGTATTTT
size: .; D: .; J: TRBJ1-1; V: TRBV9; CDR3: CASSVVGVPNTEAFF; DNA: TGTGCCAGCAGCGTAGTAGGTGTACCGAACACTGAAGCTTTCTTT
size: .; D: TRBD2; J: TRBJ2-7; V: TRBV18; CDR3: CASSPDGTSGEQYF; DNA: TGTGCCAGCTCACCTGATGGGACTAGCGGAGAGCAGTACTTC
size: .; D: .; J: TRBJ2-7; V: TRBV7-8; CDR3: CASSALRGLSYEQYF; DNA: TGTGCCAGCAGCGCCCTCAGGGGACTGTCCTACGAGCAGTACTTC
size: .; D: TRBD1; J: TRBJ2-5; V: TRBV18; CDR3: CASSLTGGRETQYF; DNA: TGTGCCAGCTCACTGACAGGGGGCAGAGAGACCCAGTACTTC
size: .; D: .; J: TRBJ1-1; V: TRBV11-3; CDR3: CASSWARQAFF; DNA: TGTGCCAGCAGCTGGGCACGGCAAGCTTTCTTT
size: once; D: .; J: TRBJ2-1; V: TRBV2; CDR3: CASSSDSEGQFF; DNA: TGTGCCAGCAGTTCGGACAGTGAGGGGCAGTTCTTC
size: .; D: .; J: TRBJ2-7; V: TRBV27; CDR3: CASSLVAAGGTEQYF; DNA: TGTGCCAGCAGTTTGGTAGCGGCGGGTGGGACCGAGCAGTACTTC
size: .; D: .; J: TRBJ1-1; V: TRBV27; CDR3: CASTQLGDAEAFF; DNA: TGTGCCAGCACTCAACTTGGGGACGCTGAAGCTTTCTTT
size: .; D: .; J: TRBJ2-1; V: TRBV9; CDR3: CASSAAGGTGAGNEQFF; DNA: TGTGCCAGCAGCGCGGCGGGGGGGACAGGGGCCGGGAATGAGCAGTTCTTC
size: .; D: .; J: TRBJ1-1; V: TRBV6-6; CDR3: CASSYTLGGDTEAFF; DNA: TGTGCCAGCAGTTACACGTTGGGGGGTGACACTGAAGCTTTCTTT
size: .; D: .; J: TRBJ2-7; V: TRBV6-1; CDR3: CASSESPLTYEQYF; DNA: TGTGCCAGCAGTGAATCCCCCTTGACCTACGAGCAGTACTTC
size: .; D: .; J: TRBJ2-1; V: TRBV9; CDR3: CASSRRDEQFF; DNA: TGTGCCAGCAGCCGAAGGGATGAGCAGTTCTTC
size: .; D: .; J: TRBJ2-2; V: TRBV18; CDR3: CASSFSGGGNTGELFF; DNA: TGTGCCAGCTCCTTTTCCGGCGGAGGGAACACCGGGGAGCTGTTTTTT
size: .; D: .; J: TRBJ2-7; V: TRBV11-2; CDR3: CASSLGGRGATYEQYF; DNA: TGTGCCAGCAGCTTAGGCGGCAGGGGGGCTACCTACGAGCAGTACTTC
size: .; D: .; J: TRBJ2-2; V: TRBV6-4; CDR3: CASSDTGEYTGELFF; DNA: TGTGCCAGCAGTGACACGGGAGAGTACACCGGGGAGCTGTTTTTT
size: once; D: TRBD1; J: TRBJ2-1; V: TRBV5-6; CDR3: CASSLRRTGAARDEQFF; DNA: TGTGCCAGCAGCTTGCGCCGGACAGGGGCCGCGAGGGATGAGCAGTTCTTC
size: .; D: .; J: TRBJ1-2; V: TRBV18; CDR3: CASSTPYGARWEVTF; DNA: TGTGCCAGCTCAACCCCATATGGGGCCAGGTGGGAAGTCACCTTC
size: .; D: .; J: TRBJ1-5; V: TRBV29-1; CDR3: CSVSGRNQPQHF; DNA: TGCAGCGTTTCCGGCCGCAATCAGCCCCAGCATTTT
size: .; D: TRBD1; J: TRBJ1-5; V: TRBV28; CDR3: CASRGGPPAQHF; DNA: TGTGCCAGCCGAGGGGGCCCTCCGGCCCAGCATTTT
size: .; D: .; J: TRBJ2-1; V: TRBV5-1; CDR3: CASSLPFGDEQFF; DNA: TGCGCCAGCAGCTTGCCCTTCGGCGATGAGCAGTTCTTC
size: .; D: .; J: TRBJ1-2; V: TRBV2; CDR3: CASSEAQGTNYGYTF; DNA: TGTGCCAGCAGTGAAGCGCAGGGTACTAACTATGGCTACACCTTC
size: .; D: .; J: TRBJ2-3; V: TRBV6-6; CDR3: CASSYSPDTQYF; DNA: TGTGCCAGCAGTTACTCGCCAGATACGCAGTATTTT
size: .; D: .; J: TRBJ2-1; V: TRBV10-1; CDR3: CASSPDSLSYNEQFF; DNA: TGCGCCAGCAGCCCGGACAGCCTCTCCTACAATGAGCAGTTCTTC
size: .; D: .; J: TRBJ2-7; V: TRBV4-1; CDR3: CASSHPSSEMDGKQYF; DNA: TGCGCCAGCAGCCATCCTTCTAGCGAAATGGATGGGAAGCAGTACTTC
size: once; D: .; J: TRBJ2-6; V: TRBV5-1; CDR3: CASSLEGGSGANVLTF; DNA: TGCGCCAGCAGCTTGGAGGGCGGCTCTGGGGCCAACGTCCTGACTTTC
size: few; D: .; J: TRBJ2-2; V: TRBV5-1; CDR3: CASSSDTNTGELFF; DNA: TGCGCCAGCAGCTCGGACACGAACACCGGGGAGCTGTTTTTT
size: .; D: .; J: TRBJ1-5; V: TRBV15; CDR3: CATSPGGKYQPQHF; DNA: TGTGCCACCAGTCCGGGGGGGAAATATCAGCCCCAGCATTTT
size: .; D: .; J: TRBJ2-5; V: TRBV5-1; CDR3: CASSLTATRYQETQYF; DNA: TGCGCCAGCAGCTTAACGGCTACCAGGTACCAAGAGACCCAGTACTTC